This section outlines one T cell receptor beta chain sequence together with its context. Germline V CDR1 and CDR2: SGHRS, YFSETQ. Trimming left V 5 bases short and J 9 bases short, with 24 bases between. There are 16 residues in the CDR3. This sample was taken from a study of blood T cell repertoires in COVID-19. Looking at the study overall: The analysed material was cDNA or gDNA that came from T cells, B-cell-depleted T cells, or PBMCs.

Sequencing was performed with immunoSEQ multiplex PCR; in TCRdb, only in-frame clones are kept and a portion is missing. This sample has roughly 25,000 clones, with almost 90% found just once. Material for sequencing was peripheral blood. The sequence was collected from a man between 65 and 80 years old with acute or convalescent COVID-19. The rearrangement joins TRBV5-1 to TRBJ2-1, with D possibly TRBD2 on 5 matching bases. CDR3 in DNA: TGCGCCAGCAGTCTCGGTGGGAGCGGCCGGGGAGCTGAGCAGTTCTTC. This gives the protein CASSLGGSGRGAEQFF.